This T cell receptor (beta chain) was sequenced for a study of cytomegalovirus exposure and HLA in healthy donors. General study findings and limits: Information on immune exposure was restricted to one variable (CMV serostatus). Cytomegalovirus-associated status was assigned to fewer than 200 TCR beta chains. TCR beta V segments were, for the most part, productive about 87% or about 30% of the time in an earlier analysis.

Trimming removed 4 bases from V and 6 bases from J, with 7 bases in between. CDR1 and CDR2 from the germline V gene are LNHDA and SQIVND (reference sequence). The CDR3 totals 12 residues. With regard to this clone: Its antigen is undetermined.

60 Vbeta and 13 Jbeta primers were used in PCR. Some clones are missing from TCRdb's copy, which holds only in-frame ones; the method was immunoSEQ multiplex PCR. The sample has 310,000 or so clones, 70% to 90% seen once; the top ten hold approximately 2%. The sequenced material came from PBMCs. The sequence was obtained from a woman under 30 in good health and CMV-seronegative. J is TRBJ1-5 and V is TRBV19; no reliable D call. In DNA form, the CDR3 reads TGTGCCAGTAGTACCCTAAGTCAGCCCCAGCATTTT. It codes for CASSTLSQPQHF. The full variable domain, completed using reference TRBV19 and TRBJ1-5, is DGGITQSPKYLFRKEGQNVTLSCEQNLNHDAMYWYRQDPGQGLRLIYYSQIVNDFQKGDIAEGYSVSREKKESFPLTVTSAQKNPTAFYLCASSTLSQPQHFGDGTRLSIL.